This entry lists 21 T cell receptor beta chains sequenced from one sample in a study of blood T cells in healthy people across ages. Sample-barcoded 5' priming and a J-beta primer mix drove a second PCR of 7 to 11 cycles. MiXCR, run by TCRdb on the 5' RACE reads, gives a single entry per CDR3 protein. The sample records roughly 1.5 million distinct CDR3 sequences, less than 45% being singletons. Sample: blood. These receptors all come from a woman aged 18-29 years in good health.

CDR3 protein: CASSFAHEKLFF. CDR3 sequence (DNA): TGTGCCAGCAGTTTTGCCCATGAAAAACTGTTTTTT. This chain links TRBV12-3 or TRBV12-4 with TRBJ1-4; no clear D. V was pared by 3 bases and J by 6 bases, with 5 bases between. This CDR3 contains 12 residues.

This chain links TRBV7-8 with TRBJ1-2; D gene unclear. Trimming pared 0 bases from V and 5 bases from J, leaving 13 bases between. Germline CDR1 reads SGHVS; CDR2 reads FQNEAQ. The CDR3 is made up of 15 amino acids. The CDR3 loop reads CASSLAFRTEYGYTF. The CDR3 bases are TGTGCCAGCAGCTTAGCGTTCAGGACGGAATATGGCTACACCTTC.

This sequence joins TRBV10-3 and TRBJ1-2, with 9 bases matching TRBD1. The trim removed 6 bases at V and 2 bases at J, leaving 4 bases unmatched. The CDR3 sequence is 14 residues long. Germline-derived CDR1 and CDR2 are ENHRY and SYGVKD. The CDR3 spells CAIRQGTGNYGYTF. CDR3 DNA: TGTGCCATCAGGCAGGGGACAGGGAACTATGGCTACACCTTC.

This clonotype was counted many times. The chain is built from TRBV2 and TRBJ2-5; a possible D gene is TRBD1 (5 bases). CDR3 length equals 15 residues. V lost 2 bases to trimming and J lost 2 bases, with 12 bases between them. Germline V lookup: CDR1 SNHLY, CDR2 FYNNEI. The CDR3 sequence: CASSERLAGQETQYF. For the CDR3, the DNA is TGTGCCAGCAGTGAAAGGTTGGCAGGGCAAGAGACCCAGTACTTC.

On this clonotype itself: Germline is not matched at one junction end, which may reflect a read error. This chain links TRBV18 with TRBJ1-5; 9 bases fit TRBD1. Germline CDR1 and CDR2: KGHSH and LQKENI. The CDR3 contains 17 residues. The CDR3 sequence is CASSPRSTGGSNQPRHF. The CDR3 coding sequence is TGTGCCAGCTCACCACGTTCGACAGGGGGGTCGAATCAGCCCCGGCATTTT.

A remark on this clonotype: One end of the junction fails to match germline, which may point to a read error. The chain couples TRBV5-6 to TRBJ2-1; perhaps TRBD2 as D (5 bases). The tail of the sequence fits TRBJ2-7 better, so the J call may be wrong. CDR3 length: 15 amino acids. Germline-derived CDR1 and CDR2 are SGHDT and YYEEEE. In DNA form, the CDR3 reads TGTGCCAGCAGCTTGCGGGGATATCTAGTATACGGGCAGTACTTC. Protein: CASSLRGYLVYGQYF.

The chain couples TRBV2 to TRBJ2-2, with D uncertain. Trimming shortened V by 4 bases and J by 7 bases, and 7 bases separated the two germline ends. CDR1 and CDR2 from the germline V gene are SNHLY and FYNNEI. There are 12 residues in the CDR3. In nucleotides, the CDR3 is TGTGCCAGCAGTGTTTATTTCGGGGAGCTGTTTTTT. It encodes CASSVYFGELFF.

The J gene is TRBJ2-7, the V gene TRBV7-9; 10 nucleotides agree with TRBD2. This CDR3 is 14 amino acids long. V shed 8 bases, J shed 0 bases, and the junction held 4 bases outside the gene matches. In germline, CDR1 is SEHNR, CDR2 FQNEAQ (reference sequence). The CDR3 DNA sequence: TGTGCCAGCTCCACTAGCGGGATCTCCTACGAGCAGTACTTC. This codes for CASSTSGISYEQYF.

The chain recombines TRBV27 with TRBJ2-2; no firm D call. Trimming removed 2 bases at V and 5 bases at J, with 9 bases between. Germline loops: CDR1 MNHEY, CDR2 SMNVEV (reference sequence). CDR3 length: 14 residues. The CDR3 DNA follows: TGTGCCAGCAGTTTAGAAGATGTTACCGGGGAGCTGTTTTTT. This encodes CASSLEDVTGELFF.

This clonotype has a handful of counts. The CDR3 loop reads CASSWGTLNYGYTF. CDR3 nucleotides: TGTGCCAGCAGTTGGGGGACGTTGAACTATGGCTACACCTTC. This sequence joins TRBV12-3 or TRBV12-4 and TRBJ1-2; D might be TRBD1 (5 bases). The V and J ends lost 4 bases and 2 bases respectively, with 11 bases between them. There are 14 residues in the CDR3.

The CDR3 DNA is TGTGCCAGCAGCGATAGCGGGAGGATCTACAATGAGCAGTACTTC. Its protein product is CASSDSGRIYNEQYF. The chain couples TRBV11-2 to TRBJ2-7; TRBD2 agrees at 10 bases. The V gene's germline CDR1 is SGHAT and CDR2 FQNNGV. The V segment lost 5 bases and the J segment 7 bases; nucleotides outside the gene matches: 11. The CDR3 runs to 15 residues.

This rearrangement joins TRBV7-2 to TRBJ1-1, with TRBD1 as a possible D gene (5 bases). Germline V lookup: CDR1 SGHTA, CDR2 FQGNSA. The CDR3 has 11 residues. The ends were cut back, 5 bases at V and 12 bases at J, with 13 bases in the middle. CDR3: CASSRGPTSFF. The CDR3 nucleotides read TGTGCCAGCAGCAGGGGCCCTACGTCTTTCTTT. The full variable domain, in which reference TRBV7-2 and TRBJ1-1 provide the parts outside the CDR3, is GAGVSQSPSNKVTEKGKDVELRCDPISGHTALYWYRQSLGQGLEFLIYFQGNSAPDKSGLPSDRFSAERTGGSVSTLTIQRTQQEDSAVYLCASSRGPTSFFGQGTRLTVV.

This chain links TRBV28 with TRBJ2-3; D may be TRBD1 (6 bases). The CDR3 is 15 amino acids. V gave up 11 bases and J gave up 1 base, with 19 bases separating them. Germline CDR1 is MDHEN and CDR2 is SYDVKM. In DNA form, the CDR3 reads TGTGCCCGCACTAGGGGGATACAAGGCACAGATACGCAGTATTTT. Translated, it gives CARTRGIQGTDTQYF.

This clonotype showed up just a few times. J is TRBJ2-3 and V is TRBV6-6; TRBD1 aligns across 8 bases. The germline V gene encodes CDR1 MNHNY and CDR2 SVGAGI (reference sequence). The CDR3 consists of 15 residues. Trimming at V came to 5 bases and at J to 1 base, leaving 5 bases not matched to a gene. CDR3 sequence reads: CASSPDRARTDTQYF. Here the CDR3 DNA reads TGTGCCAGCAGTCCGGACAGGGCCCGCACAGATACGCAGTATTTT.

This clonotype was seen a few times. V usage is TRBV20-1 and J usage is TRBJ1-2; tentatively, D is TRBD1 (5 bases). Germline V lookup: CDR1 DFQATT, CDR2 SNEGSKA (reference sequence). The CDR3 has 14 amino acids. Trimming took 3 bases from V and 3 from J, leaving 14 bases between them. CDR3 bases: TGCAGTGCTAGTCCCGCAGGGTTGCACTATGGCTACACCTTC. Protein product: CSASPAGLHYGYTF.

J is TRBJ2-3 and V is TRBV12-3 or TRBV12-4; D remains ambiguous. V dropped 7 bases and J dropped 2 bases, with 10 bases sitting between them. The CDR3 contains 13 residues. This CDR3 is CASIPSPTDTQYF. CDR3 sequence (DNA): TGTGCCAGCATACCCAGCCCCACAGATACGCAGTATTTT.

The CDR3 here is CASSNRASYEQYF. CDR3 nucleotides: TGCGCCAGCAGCAACCGGGCCTCCTACGAGCAGTACTTC. V and J are TRBV5-1 and TRBJ2-7, with unresolved D. The CDR3 runs 13 residues. From germline, CDR1 is SGHRS and CDR2 YFSETQ. Between the trimmed V and J ends, which lost 4 bases and 0 bases, there was a span of 8 bases.

The chain recombines TRBV27 with TRBJ1-1; the D is unclear. CDR1 is MNHEY and CDR2 is SMNVEV in the germline V gene (reference sequence). V lost 5 bases and J lost 2, with 12 bases in between. This CDR3 region has 14 residues. CDR3 in DNA: TGTGCCAGCAGTCCCTATACGGAAAACACTGAAGCTTTCTTT. Translated: CASSPYTENTEAFF.

A few counts support this clonotype. This rearrangement joins TRBV4-3 to TRBJ2-7, with 7 bases identical to TRBD1. The CDR3 length is 13 residues. From germline, CDR1 is LGHNA and CDR2 YSLEER. With V trimmed by 4 bases and J by 7 bases, 7 bases remained unmatched. The DNA of the CDR3 is TGCGCCAGCAGCCGGATGACAGGGCTTGAGCAGTACTTC. Amino acid sequence: CASSRMTGLEQYF.

The chain combines TRBV10-3 with TRBJ2-2, with a tentative D call TRBD1 (6 bases). Deletions cut 0 bases from V and 1 base from J, with 12 bases between. Germline CDR1 and CDR2: ENHRY and SYGVKD. The CDR3 is made up of 17 amino acids. The CDR3 protein is CAISESPGARNTGELFF. In nucleotides, the CDR3 is TGTGCCATCAGTGAGTCTCCAGGGGCGAGGAACACCGGGGAGCTGTTTTTT.

The chain carries TRBV18 and TRBJ1-1; possibly TRBD1 for D (6 bases). The CDR3 totals 17 residues. V dropped 3 bases and J dropped 4 bases, with 21 bases sitting between them. Germline loops: CDR1 KGHSH, CDR2 LQKENI. The CDR3 region is CASSPGLIQGSSTEAFF. DNA for the CDR3: TGTGCCAGCTCACCGGGGCTCATACAGGGCTCGAGCACTGAAGCTTTCTTT.